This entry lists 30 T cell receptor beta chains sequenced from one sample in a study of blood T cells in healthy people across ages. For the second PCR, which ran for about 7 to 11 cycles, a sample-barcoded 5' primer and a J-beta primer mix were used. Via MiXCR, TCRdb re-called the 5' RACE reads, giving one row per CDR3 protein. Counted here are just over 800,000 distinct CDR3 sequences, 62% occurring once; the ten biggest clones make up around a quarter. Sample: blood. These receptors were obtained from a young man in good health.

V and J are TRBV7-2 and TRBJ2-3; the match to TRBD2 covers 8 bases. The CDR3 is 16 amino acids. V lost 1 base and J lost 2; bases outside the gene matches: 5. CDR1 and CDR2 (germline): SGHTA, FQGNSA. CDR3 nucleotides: TGTGCCAGCAGCTTAGATCGGGGGGGCAACACAGATACGCAGTATTTT. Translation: CASSLDRGGNTDTQYF.

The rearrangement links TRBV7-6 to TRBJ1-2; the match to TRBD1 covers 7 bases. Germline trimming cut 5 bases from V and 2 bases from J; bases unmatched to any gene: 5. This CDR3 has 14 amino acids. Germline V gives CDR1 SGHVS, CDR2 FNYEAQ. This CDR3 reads CASSLGTENYGYTF. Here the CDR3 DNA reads TGTGCCAGCAGCCTTGGGACAGAGAACTATGGCTACACCTTC.

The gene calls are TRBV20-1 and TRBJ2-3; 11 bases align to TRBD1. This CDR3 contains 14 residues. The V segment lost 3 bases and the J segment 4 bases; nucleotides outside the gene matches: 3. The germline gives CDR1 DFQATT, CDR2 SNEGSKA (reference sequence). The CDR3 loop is CSARDRGRPDTQYF. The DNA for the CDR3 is TGCAGTGCTAGGGACAGGGGGCGTCCAGATACGCAGTATTTT.

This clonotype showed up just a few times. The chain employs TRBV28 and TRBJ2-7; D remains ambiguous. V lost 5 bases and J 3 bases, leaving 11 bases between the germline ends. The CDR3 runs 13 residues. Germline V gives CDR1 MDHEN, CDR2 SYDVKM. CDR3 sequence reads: CASSTIVLYEQYF. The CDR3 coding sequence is TGTGCCAGCAGTACGATAGTGCTCTACGAGCAGTACTTC. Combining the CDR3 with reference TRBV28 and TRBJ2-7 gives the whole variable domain DVKVTQSSRYLVKRTGEKVFLECVQDMDHENMFWYRQDPGLGLRLIYFSYDVKMKEKGDIPEGYSVSREKKERFSLILESASTNQTSMYLCASSTIVLYEQYFGPGTRLTVT.

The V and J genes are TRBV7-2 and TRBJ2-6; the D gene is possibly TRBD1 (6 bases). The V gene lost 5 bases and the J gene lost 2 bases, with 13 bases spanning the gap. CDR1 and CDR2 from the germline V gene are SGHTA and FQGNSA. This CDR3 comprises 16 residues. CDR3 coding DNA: TGTGCCAGCAGCCGGAACGCAGGGGCTGGGGCCAACGTCCTGACTTTC. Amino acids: CASSRNAGAGANVLTF.

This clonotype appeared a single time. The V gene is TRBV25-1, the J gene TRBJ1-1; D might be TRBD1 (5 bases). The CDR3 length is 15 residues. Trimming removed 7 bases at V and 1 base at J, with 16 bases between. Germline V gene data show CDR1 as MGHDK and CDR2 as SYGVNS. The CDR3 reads CASTPTGRGNTEAFF. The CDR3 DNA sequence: TGTGCCAGCACCCCTACAGGCCGGGGGAACACTGAAGCTTTCTTT.

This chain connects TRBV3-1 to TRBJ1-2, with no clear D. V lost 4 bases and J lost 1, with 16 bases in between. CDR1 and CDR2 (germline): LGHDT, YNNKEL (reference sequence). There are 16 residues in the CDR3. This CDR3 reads CASSPNSVTDNYGYTF. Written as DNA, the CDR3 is TGTGCCAGCAGCCCTAATTCGGTGACCGATAACTATGGCTACACCTTC.

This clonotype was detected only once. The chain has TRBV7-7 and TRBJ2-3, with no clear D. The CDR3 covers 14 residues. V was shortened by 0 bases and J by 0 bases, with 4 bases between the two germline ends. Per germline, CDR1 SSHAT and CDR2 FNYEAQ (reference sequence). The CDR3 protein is CASSLATSTDTQYF. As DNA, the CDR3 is TGTGCCAGCAGCTTAGCCACAAGCACAGATACGCAGTATTTT.

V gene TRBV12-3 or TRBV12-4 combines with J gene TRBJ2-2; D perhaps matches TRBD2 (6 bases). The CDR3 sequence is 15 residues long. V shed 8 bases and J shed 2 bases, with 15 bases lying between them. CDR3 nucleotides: TGTGCCAGCGGGACTTTACCCTTTAACACCGGGGAGCTGTTTTTT. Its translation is CASGTLPFNTGELFF.

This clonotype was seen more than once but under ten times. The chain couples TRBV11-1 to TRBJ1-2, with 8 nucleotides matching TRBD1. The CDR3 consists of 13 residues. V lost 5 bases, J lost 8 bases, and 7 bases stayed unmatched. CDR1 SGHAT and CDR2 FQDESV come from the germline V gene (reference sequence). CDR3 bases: TGTGCCAGCAGCCCTGGACAGGGTCGGGGCTACACCTTC. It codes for CASSPGQGRGYTF.

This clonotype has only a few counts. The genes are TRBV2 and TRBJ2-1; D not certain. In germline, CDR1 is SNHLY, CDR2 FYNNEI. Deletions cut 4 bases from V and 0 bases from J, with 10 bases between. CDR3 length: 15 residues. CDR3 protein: CASSVGRSSYNEQFF. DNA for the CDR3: TGTGCCAGCAGTGTCGGGCGGAGCTCCTACAATGAGCAGTTCTTC.

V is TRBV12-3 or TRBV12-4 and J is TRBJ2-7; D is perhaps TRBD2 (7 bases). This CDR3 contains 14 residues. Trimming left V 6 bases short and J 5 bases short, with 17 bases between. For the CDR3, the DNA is TGTGCCAGCAGAGGGGGGGGCACCAGCGACGAGCAGTACTTC. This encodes CASRGGGTSDEQYF.

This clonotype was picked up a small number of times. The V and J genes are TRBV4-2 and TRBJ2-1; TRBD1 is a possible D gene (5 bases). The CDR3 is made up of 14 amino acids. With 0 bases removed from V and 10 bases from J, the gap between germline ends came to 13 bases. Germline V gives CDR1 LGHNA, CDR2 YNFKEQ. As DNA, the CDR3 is TGTGCCAGCAGCCAAGAAGGACAAGGCAGGGAGCAGTTCTTC. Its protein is CASSQEGQGREQFF.

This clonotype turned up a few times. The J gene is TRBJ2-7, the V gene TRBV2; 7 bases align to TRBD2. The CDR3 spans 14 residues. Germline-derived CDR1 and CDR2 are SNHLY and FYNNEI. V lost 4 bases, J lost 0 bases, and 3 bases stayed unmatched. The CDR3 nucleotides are TGTGCCAGCAGTGTGGCTAGCGGCTCCTACGAGCAGTACTTC. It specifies CASSVASGSYEQYF.

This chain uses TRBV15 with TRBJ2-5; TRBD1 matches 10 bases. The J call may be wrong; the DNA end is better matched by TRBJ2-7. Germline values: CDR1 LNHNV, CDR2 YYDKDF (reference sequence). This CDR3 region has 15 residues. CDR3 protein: CATSRERTGGYEQYF. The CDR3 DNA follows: TGTGCCACCAGCAGAGAGCGGACAGGGGGCTACGAGCAGTACTTC.

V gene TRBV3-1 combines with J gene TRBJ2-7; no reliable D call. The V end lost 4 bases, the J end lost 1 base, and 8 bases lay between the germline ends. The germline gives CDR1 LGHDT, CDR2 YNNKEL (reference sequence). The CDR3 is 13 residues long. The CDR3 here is CASSPFGSYEQYF. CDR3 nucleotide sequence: TGTGCCAGCAGCCCATTCGGTTCCTACGAGCAGTACTTC.

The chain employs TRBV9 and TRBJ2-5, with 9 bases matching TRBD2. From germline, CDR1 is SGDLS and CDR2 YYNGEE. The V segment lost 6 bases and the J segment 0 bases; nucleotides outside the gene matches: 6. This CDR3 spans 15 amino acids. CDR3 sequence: CASNQRGDYQETQYF. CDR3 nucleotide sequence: TGTGCCAGCAACCAGCGGGGGGACTACCAAGAGACCCAGTACTTC.

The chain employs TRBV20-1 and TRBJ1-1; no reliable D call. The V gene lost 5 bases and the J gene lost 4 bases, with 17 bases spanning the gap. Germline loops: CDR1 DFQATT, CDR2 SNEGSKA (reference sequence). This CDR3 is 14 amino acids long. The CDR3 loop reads CSAPRTGTSTEAFF. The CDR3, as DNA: TGCAGTGCTCCACGGACGGGCACGTCCACTGAAGCTTTCTTT.

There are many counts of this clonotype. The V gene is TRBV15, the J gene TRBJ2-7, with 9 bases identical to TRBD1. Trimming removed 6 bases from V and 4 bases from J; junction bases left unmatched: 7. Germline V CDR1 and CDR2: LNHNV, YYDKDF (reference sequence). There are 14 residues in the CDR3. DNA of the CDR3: TGTGCCACCAGTCGCGACAGGGGGAGATACGAGCAGTACTTC. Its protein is CATSRDRGRYEQYF.

CDR3 DNA: TGTGCCAGCAACGCGGGACAGGGGCCCACTCAGCCCCAGCATTTT. This translates into CASNAGQGPTQPQHF. The chain carries TRBV12-3 or TRBV12-4 and TRBJ1-5; 10 bases map to TRBD1. After removal of 7 bases from V and 6 bases from J, the junction contained 9 bases not matched to a gene. This CDR3 spans 15 amino acids.

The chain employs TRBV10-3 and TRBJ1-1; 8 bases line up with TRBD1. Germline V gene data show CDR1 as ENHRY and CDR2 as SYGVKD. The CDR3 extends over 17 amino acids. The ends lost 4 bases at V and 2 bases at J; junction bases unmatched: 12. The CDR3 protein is CAISAALGTGLNTEAFF. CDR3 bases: TGTGCCATCAGTGCCGCCCTCGGGACAGGACTAAACACTGAAGCTTTCTTT.

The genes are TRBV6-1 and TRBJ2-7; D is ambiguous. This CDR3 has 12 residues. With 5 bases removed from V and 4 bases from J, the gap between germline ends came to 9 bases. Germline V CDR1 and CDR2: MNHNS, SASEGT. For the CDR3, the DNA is TGTGCCAGCAGTTCAAGGCATTACGAGCAGTACTTC. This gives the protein CASSSRHYEQYF.

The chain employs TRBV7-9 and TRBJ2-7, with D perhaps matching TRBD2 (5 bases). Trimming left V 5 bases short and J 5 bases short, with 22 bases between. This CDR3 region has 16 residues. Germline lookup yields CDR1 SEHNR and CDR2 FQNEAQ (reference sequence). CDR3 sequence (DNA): TGTGCCAGCAGCACAACCGGGATAGGCCGTCGCGACGAGCAGTACTTC. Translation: CASSTTGIGRRDEQYF. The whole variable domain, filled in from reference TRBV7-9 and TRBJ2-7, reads DTGVSQNPRHKITKRGQNVTFRCDPISEHNRLYWYRQTLGQGPEFLTYFQNEAQLEKSRLLSDRFSAERPKGSFSTLEIQRTEQGDSAMYLCASSTTGIGRRDEQYFGPGTRLTVT.

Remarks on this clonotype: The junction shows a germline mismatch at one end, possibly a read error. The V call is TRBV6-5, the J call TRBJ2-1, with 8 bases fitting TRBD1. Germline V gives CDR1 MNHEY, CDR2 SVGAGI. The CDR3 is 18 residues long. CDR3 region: CASSYSNLGASGGNDQFF. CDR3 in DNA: TGTGCCAGCAGTTACTCGAATTTAGGGGCCTCAGGGGGCAATGACCAGTTCTTC.

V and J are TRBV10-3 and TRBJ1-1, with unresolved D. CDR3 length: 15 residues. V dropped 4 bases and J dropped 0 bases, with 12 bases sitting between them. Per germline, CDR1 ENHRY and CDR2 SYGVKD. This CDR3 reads CAISGDGNLNTEAFF. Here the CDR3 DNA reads TGTGCCATCAGTGGCGACGGAAACTTGAACACTGAAGCTTTCTTT.

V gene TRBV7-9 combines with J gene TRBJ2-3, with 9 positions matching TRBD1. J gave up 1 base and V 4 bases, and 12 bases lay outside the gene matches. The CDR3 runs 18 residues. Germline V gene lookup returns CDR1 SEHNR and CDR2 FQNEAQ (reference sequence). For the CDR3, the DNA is TGTGCCAGCAGCTCATCACAGGGGGCGGGACTCCGCACAGATACGCAGTATTTT. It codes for CASSSSQGAGLRTDTQYF.

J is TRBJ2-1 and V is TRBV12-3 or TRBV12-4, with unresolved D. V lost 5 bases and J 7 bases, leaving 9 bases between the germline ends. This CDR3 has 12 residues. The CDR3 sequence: CASSTIGNEQFF. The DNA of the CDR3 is TGTGCCAGCAGTACCATAGGGAATGAGCAGTTCTTC.

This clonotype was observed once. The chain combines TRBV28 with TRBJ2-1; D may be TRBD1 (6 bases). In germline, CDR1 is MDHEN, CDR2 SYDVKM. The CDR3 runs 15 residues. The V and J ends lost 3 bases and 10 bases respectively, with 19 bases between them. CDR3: CASSFGDTLSYEQFF. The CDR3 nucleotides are TGTGCCAGCAGTTTCGGGGACACCCTCTCCTACGAGCAGTTCTTC.

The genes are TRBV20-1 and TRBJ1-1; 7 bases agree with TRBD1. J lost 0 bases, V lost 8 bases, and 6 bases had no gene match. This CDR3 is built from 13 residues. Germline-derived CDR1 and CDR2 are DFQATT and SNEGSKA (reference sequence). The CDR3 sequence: CSTGDRMNTEAFF. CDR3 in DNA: TGCAGTACAGGGGATCGGATGAACACTGAAGCTTTCTTT.

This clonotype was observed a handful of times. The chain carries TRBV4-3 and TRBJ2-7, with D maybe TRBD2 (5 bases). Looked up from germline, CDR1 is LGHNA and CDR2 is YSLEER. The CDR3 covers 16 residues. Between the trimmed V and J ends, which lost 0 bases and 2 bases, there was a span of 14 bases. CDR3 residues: CASSQEEARTPYEQYF. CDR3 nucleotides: TGCGCCAGCAGCCAAGAGGAGGCGAGGACCCCCTACGAGCAGTACTTC.